This TCR beta chain was sequenced for a study of blood T cell repertoires in COVID-19. Looked up from germline, CDR1 is SGHRS and CDR2 is YFSETQ. V trimming: 3 bases; J trimming: 8 bases; junction bases outside the gene matches: 7. This CDR3 region has 14 residues. As processed by the authors: Estimation of nucleated cell counts relied on the amplification of reference gene primers. Generated by immunoSEQ multiplex PCR, the TCRdb table keeps only in-frame clones and is missing some. D and trimming were read from the DNA, whereas the V and J calls and clone size are those reported in that table. The sample gives fewer than 700,000 clones, approximately 88% of which show up once; 7.5% to 9.5% is in the top ten.

The J gene is TRBJ1-2, the V gene TRBV5-1; 10 bases match TRBD1. Sequencing input: peripheral blood. The TCR originated in a woman aged 45-65 years with COVID-19, enrolled during active disease. The CDR3 region is CASSSGTGVDGYTF. The CDR3 region has the DNA TGCGCCAGCAGCTCCGGGACAGGGGTGGACGGCTACACCTTC. Using reference TRBV5-1 and TRBJ1-2 for the parts outside the CDR3, the full variable domain is KAGVTQTPRYLIKTRGQQVTLSCSPISGHRSVSWYQQTPGQGLQFLFEYFSETQRNKGNFPGRFSGRQFSNSRSEMNVSTLELGDSALYLCASSSGTGVDGYTFGSGTRLTVV.